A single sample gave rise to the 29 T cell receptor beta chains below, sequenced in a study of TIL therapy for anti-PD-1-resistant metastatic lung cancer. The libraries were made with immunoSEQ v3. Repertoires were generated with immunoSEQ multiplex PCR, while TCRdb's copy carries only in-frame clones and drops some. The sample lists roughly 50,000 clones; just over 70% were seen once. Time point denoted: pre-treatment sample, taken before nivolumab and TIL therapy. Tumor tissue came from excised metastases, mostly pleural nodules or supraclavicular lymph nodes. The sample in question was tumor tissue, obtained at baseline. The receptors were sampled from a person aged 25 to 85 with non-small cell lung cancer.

This CDR3 reads CASSVGPPREQYF. In DNA, the CDR3 is TGTGCCAGCAGCGTGGGACCGCCGCGCGAGCAGTACTTC. This chain connects TRBV9 to TRBJ2-7; D may be TRBD1 or TRBD2 (5 bases each). Germline lookup yields CDR1 SGDLS and CDR2 YYNGEE. Trimming left V 2 bases short and J 6 bases short, with 12 bases between. This CDR3 comprises 13 residues.

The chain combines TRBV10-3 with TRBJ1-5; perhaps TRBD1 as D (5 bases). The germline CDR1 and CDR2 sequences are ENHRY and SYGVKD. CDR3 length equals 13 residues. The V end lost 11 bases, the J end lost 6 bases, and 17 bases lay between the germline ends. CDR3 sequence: CAPFQGRVQPQHF. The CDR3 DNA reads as TGTGCCCCCTTCCAGGGTAGGGTTCAGCCCCAGCATTTT.

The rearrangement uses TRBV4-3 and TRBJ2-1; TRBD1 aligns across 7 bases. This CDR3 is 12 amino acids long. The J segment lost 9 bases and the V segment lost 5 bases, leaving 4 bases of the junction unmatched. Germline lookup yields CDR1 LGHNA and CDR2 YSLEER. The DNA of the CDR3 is TGCGCCAGCAGCACTTGGACAGGTGAGCAGTTCTTC. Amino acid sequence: CASSTWTGEQFF.

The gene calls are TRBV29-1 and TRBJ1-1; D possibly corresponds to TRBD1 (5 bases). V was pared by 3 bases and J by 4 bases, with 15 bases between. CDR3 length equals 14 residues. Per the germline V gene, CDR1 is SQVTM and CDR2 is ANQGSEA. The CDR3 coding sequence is TGCAGCGTTGATCCCCTAGGAGGGGTCACTGAAGCTTTCTTT. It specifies CSVDPLGGVTEAFF.

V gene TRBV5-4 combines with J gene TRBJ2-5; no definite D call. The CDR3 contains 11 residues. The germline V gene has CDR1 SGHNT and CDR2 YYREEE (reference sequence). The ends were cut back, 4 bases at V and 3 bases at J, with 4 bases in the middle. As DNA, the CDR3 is TGTGCCAGCAGCGAGGAAGAGACCCAGTACTTC. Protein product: CASSEEETQYF.

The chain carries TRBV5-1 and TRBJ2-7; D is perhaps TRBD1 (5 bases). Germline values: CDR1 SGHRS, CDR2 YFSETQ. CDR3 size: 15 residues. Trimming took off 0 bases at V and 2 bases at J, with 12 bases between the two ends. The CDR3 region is CASSLASGQPYEQYF. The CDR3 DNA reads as TGCGCCAGCAGCTTGGCCTCAGGACAACCCTACGAGCAGTACTTC.

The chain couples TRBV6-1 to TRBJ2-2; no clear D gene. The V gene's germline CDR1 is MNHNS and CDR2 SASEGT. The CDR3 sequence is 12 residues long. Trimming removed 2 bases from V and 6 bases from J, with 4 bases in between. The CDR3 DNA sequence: TGTGCCAGCAGTGAACGGTCCGGGGAGCTGTTTTTT. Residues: CASSERSGELFF.

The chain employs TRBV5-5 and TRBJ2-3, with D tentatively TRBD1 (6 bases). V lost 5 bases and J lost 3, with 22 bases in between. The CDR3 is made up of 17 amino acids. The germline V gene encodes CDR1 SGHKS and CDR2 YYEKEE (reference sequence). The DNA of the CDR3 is TGTGCCAGCAGTCCCCCCGGGACACAGGGCCGGACAGATACGCAGTATTTT. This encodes CASSPPGTQGRTDTQYF.

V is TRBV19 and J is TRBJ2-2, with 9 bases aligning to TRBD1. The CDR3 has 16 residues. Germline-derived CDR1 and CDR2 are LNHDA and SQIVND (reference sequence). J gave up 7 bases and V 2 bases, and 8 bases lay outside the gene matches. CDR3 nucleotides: TGTGCCAGTAGTATACGGGGAACAGGGGGCTACGGGGAGCTGTTTTTT. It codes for CASSIRGTGGYGELFF.

This CDR3 is CASSASSTGRYEQYF. CDR3 DNA: TGTGCCAGCAGCGCCTCGTCGACAGGCCGCTACGAGCAGTACTTC. V gene TRBV9 combines with J gene TRBJ2-7; weak D call: TRBD1 (6 bases). The V end lost 3 bases, the J end lost 3 bases, and 16 bases lay between the germline ends. CDR3 size: 15 residues. Germline loops: CDR1 SGDLS, CDR2 YYNGEE.

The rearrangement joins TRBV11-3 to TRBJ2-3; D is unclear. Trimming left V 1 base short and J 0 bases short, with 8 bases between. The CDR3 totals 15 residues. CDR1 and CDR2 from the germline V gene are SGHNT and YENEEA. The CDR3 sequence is CASSLVGSSTDTQYF. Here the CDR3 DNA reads TGTGCCAGCAGCTTAGTCGGGTCTAGCACAGATACGCAGTATTTT. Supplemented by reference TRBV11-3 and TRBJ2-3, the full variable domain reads EAGVVQSPRYKIIEKKQPVAFWCNPISGHNTLYWYLQNLGQGPELLIRYENEEAVDDSQLPKDRFSAERLKGVDSTLKIQPAELGDSAVYLCASSLVGSSTDTQYFGPGTRLTVL.

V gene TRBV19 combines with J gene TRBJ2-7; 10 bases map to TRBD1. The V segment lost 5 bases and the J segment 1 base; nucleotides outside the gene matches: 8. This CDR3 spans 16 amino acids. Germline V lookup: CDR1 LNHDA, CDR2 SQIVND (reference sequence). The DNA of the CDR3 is TGTGCCAGTAGTGGGGCCGGGACAGGGGTTTCCTACGAGCAGTACTTC. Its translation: CASSGAGTGVSYEQYF.

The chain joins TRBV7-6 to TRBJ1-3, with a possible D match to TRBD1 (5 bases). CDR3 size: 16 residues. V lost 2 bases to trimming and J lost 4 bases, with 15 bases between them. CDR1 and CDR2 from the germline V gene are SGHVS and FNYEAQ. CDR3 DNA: TGTGCCAGCAGCTTACAATCTGGGGGGTTCGGAAACACCATATATTTT. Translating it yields CASSLQSGGFGNTIYF.

The CDR3 DNA reads TGTGCCAGCACCGGACAGGGGGGCACTGAAGCTTTCTTT. It encodes CASTGQGGTEAFF. The chain links TRBV6-1 to TRBJ1-1; TRBD1 agrees at 10 bases. The CDR3 covers 13 residues. From germline, CDR1 is MNHNS and CDR2 SASEGT. The junction had 3 bases not matched to a gene; V was cut back by 7 bases and J by 4 bases.

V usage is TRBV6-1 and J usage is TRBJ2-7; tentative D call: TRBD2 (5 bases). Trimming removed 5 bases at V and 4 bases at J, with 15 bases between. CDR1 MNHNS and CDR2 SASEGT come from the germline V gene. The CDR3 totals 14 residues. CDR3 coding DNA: TGTGCCAGCAGTCGGGCGGCCGGGGTTTACGAGCAGTACTTC. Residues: CASSRAAGVYEQYF.

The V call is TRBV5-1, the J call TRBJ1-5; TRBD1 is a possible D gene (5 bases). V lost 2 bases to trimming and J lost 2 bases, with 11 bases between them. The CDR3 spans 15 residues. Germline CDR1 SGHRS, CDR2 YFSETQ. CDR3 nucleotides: TGCGCCAGCAGCTTAGGGACCCAAGGCAATCAGCCCCAGCATTTT. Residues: CASSLGTQGNQPQHF.

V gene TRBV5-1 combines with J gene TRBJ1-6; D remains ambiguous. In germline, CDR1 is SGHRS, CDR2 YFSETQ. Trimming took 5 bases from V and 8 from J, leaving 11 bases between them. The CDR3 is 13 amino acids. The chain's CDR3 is CASSRVGDSPLHF. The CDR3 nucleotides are TGCGCCAGCAGTCGAGTCGGGGATTCACCCCTCCACTTT.

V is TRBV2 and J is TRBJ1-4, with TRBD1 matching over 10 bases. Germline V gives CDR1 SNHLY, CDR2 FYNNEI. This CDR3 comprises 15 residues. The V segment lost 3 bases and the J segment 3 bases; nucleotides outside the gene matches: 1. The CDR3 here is CASSDGQGANEKLFF. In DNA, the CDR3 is TGTGCCAGCAGTGACGGACAGGGGGCTAATGAAAAACTGTTTTTT.

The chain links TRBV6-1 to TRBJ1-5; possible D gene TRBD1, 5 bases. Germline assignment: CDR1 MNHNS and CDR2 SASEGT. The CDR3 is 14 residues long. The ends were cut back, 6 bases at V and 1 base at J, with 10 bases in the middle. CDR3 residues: CASSPRDSNQPQHF. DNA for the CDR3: TGTGCCAGCAGCCCCCGGGACAGCAATCAGCCCCAGCATTTT.

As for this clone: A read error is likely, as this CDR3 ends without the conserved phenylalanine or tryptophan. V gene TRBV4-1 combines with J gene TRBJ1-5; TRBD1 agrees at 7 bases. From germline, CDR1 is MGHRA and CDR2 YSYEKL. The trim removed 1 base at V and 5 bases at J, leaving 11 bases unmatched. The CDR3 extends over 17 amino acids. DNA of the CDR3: TGCGCCAGCAGCCAAGCTCTCCAGGGGGGACTTGATCAGCCCCAGCATCTT. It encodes CASSQALQGGLDQPQHL.

CDR3 nucleotides: TGTGCCAGCAATCACGGACAGTCCTATAATTCACCCCTCCACTTT. Its translation is CASNHGQSYNSPLHF. The V call is TRBV27, the J call TRBJ1-6, with a weak D call TRBD1 (6 bases). The V and J ends lost 7 bases and 1 base respectively, with 11 bases between them. Germline V lookup: CDR1 MNHEY, CDR2 SMNVEV (reference sequence). There are 15 residues in the CDR3.

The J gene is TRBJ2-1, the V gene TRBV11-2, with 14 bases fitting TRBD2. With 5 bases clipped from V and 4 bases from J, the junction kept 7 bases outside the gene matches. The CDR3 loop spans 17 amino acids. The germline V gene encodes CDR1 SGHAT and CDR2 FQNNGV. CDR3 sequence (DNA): TGTGCCAGCAGCCTAGGGACTAGCGGGAGAGGATACAATGAGCAGTTCTTC. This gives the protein CASSLGTSGRGYNEQFF.

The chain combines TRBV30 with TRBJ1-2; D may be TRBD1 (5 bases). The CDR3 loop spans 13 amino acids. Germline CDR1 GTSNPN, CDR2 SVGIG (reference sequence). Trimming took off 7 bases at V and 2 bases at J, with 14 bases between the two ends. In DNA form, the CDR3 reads TGTGCCTCTAAAGGGGTTTCAAACTATGGCTACACCTTC. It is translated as CASKGVSNYGYTF.

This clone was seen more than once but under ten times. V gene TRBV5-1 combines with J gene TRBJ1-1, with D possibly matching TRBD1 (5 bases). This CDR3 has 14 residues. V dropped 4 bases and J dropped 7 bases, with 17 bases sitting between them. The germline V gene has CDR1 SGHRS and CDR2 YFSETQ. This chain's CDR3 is CASSLEGRRDEAFF. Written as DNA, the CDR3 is TGCGCCAGCAGCCTGGAGGGGCGCCGCGATGAAGCTTTCTTT.

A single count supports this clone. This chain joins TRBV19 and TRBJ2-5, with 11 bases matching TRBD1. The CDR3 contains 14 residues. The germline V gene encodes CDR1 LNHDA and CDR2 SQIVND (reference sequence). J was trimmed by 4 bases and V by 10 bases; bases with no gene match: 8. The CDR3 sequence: CATQDRGRGETQYF. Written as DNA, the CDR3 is TGTGCCACCCAGGACAGGGGGCGCGGAGAGACCCAGTACTTC. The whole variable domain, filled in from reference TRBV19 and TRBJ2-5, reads DGGITQSPKYLFRKEGQNVTLSCEQNLNHDAMYWYRQDPGQGLRLIYYSQIVNDFQKGDIAEGYSVSREKKESFPLTVTSAQKNPTAFYLCATQDRGRGETQYFGPGTRLLVL.

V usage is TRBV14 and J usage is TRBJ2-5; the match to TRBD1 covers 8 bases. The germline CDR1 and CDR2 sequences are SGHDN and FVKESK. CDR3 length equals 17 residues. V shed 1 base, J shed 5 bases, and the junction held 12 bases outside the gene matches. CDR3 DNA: TGTGCCAGCAGCCAAGTGGGAGGACAGGGAGAACGTGAGACCCAGTACTTC. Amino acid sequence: CASSQVGGQGERETQYF.

The CDR3 loop reads CASSLAQGDQPQHF. The CDR3 coding sequence is TGTGCCAGCAGCTTAGCACAGGGAGATCAGCCCCAGCATTTT. The V call is TRBV7-8, the J call TRBJ1-5; perhaps TRBD1 as D (6 bases). CDR3 length: 14 amino acids. The V end lost 0 bases, the J end lost 5 bases, and 8 bases lay between the germline ends. The germline CDR1 and CDR2 sequences are SGHVS and FQNEAQ.

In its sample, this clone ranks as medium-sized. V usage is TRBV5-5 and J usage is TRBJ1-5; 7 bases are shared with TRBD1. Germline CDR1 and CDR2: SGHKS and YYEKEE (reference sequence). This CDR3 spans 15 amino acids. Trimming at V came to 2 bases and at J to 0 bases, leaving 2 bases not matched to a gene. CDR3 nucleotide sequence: TGTGCCAGCAGCTTCGGGACAGCTAGCAATCAGCCCCAGCATTTT. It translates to CASSFGTASNQPQHF.

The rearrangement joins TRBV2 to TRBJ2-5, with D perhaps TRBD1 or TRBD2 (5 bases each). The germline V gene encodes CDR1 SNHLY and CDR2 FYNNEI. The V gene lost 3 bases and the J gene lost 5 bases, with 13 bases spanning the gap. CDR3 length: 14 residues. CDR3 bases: TGTGCCAGCAGTGATATATCAGGGAGTGAGACCCAGTACTTC. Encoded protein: CASSDISGSETQYF.